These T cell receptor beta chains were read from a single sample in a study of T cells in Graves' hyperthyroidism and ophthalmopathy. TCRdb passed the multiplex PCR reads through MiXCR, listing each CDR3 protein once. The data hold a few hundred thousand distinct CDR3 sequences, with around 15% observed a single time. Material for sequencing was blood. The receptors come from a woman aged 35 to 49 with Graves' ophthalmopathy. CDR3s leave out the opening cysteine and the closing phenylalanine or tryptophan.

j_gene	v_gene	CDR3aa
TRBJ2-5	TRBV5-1	ASSLEGGIETQY
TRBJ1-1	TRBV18	ASSPSAMNTEAF
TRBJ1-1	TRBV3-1	ASSLAWGLTEAF
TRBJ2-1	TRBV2	ASSEIAGRYNEQF
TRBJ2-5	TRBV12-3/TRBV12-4	ATSAVIQETQY
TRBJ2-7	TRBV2	ASIGDGVSYYEQY
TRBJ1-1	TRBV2	AIEGGAWNTEAF
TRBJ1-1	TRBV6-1	ASRPQGASRTEAF
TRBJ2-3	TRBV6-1	ASSEARGEGTGTRDTQY
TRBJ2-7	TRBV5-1	ASSFGTSGSEQY
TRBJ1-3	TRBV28	ASSSRQGPNTIY
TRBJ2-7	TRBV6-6	ASSYSSASSYEQY
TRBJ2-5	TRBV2	ASSFTSGSRETQY
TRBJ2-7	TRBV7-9	ASRDGGFSEQY
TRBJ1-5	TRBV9	ASSFWDANQPQH
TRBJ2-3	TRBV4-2	ASSHKKGDTQY
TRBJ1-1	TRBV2	ASLGRGRAF
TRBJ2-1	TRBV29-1	SVTSLTSGDNEQF
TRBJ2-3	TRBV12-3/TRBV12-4	ASSSGVAGADTQY
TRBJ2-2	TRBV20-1	SARVVMAGELF
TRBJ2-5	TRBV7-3	ASSLPGRTTKQETQY
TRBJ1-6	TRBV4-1	ASSQPGQGQGRTYNSPLH
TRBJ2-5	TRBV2	ASSSRTQETQY
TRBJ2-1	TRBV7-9	ASSNSGASYNEQF
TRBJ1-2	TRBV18	ASSPGTELRYT
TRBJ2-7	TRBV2	ASRTTGASYEQY
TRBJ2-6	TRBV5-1	ASKLQGSGANVLT
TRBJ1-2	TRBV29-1	SVRPLLRDSYGYT
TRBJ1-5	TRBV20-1	SALTPNQPQH
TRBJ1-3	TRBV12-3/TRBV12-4	ASSLVGNTIY
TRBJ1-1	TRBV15	ATSRGAALNTEAF
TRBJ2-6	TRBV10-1	ASFWGSGANVLT
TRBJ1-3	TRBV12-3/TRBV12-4	ASRPGGAGNTIY
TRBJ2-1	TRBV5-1	ASSLASTSGSAHEQF
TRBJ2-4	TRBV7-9	ASSQGQGIKNIQY
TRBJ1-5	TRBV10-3	AISEGTGPQPQH
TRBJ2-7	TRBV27	ASSPGRRYEQY
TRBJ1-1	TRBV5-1	ASSLLQGGTEAF
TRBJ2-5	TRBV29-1	SVEDGRYQETQY
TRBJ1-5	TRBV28	ASSPWEGQPQH
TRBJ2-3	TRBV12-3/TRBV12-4	ASSLAANTDTQY
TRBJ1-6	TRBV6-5	ASSYARGNNSPLH
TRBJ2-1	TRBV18	ASSPRTGIMPINEQF
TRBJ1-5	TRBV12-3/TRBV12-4	ASRKAAGGYQPQH
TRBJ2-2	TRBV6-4	ASSESGGATGELF
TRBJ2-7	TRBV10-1	ASSRDLSSYEQY
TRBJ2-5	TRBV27	ASSPLGLAEQETQY
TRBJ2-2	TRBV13	ASSFSGQGSNTGELF
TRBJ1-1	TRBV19	ASTYSVGGNTEAF
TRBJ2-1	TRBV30	AWSRRLGVAF
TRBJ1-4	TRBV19	ASLEGTGRNEKLF
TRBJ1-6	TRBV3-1	ASSQSQYNSPLH
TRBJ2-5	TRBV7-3	ASSRDRYETQY
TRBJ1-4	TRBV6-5	ASSYAGFANEKLF
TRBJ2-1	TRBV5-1	ASSEGQGAYNEQF
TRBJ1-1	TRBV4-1	ASSQPARGLGNTEAF
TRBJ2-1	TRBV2	ASSTEGGGGEQF
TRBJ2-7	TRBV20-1	SARDRRIEGDEQY
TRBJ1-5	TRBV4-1	ASSHPGQGNQPQH
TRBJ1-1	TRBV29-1	SVGDRVNTEAF